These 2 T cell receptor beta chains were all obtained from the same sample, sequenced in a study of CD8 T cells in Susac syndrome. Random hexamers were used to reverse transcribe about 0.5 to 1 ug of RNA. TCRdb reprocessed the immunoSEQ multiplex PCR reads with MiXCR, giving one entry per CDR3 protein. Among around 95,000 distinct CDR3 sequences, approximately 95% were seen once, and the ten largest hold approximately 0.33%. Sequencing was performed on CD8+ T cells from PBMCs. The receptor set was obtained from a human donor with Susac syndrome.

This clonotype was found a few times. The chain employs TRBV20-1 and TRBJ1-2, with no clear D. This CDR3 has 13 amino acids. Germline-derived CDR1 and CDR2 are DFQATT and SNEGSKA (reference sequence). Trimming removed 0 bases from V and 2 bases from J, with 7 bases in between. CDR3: CSARDPDNYGYTF. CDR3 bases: TGCAGTGCTAGAGATCCGGACAACTATGGCTACACCTTC.

For the CDR3, the DNA is TGTGCCAGCACCCCCGGAGTGAATGCCGGGGAGCTGTTTTTT. Amino acid sequence: CASTPGVNAGELFF. The chain uses TRBV6-5 and TRBJ2-2; no reliable D call. The germline V gene has CDR1 MNHEY and CDR2 SVGAGI. Trimming took off 7 bases at V and 6 bases at J, with 15 bases between the two ends. The CDR3 totals 14 residues.